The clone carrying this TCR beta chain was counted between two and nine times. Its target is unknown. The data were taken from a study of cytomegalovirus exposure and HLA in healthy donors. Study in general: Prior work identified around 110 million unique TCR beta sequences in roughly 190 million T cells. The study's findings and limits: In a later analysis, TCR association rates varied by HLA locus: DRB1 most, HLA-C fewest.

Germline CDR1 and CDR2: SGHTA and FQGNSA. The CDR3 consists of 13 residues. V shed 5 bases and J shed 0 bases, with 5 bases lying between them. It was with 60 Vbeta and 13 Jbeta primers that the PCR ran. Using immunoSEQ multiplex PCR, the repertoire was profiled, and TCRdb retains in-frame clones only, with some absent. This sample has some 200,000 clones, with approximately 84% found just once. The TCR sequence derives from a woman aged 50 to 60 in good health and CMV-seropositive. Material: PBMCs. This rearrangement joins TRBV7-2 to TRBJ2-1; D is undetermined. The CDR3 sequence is CASSRSSYNEQFF. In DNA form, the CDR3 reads TGTGCCAGCAGCCGTAGCTCCTACAATGAGCAGTTCTTC.